The rows below give T cell receptor beta chains drawn from one sample of a study of blood T cell repertoires in COVID-19. Repertoires were generated with immunoSEQ multiplex PCR, while TCRdb's copy carries only in-frame clones and drops some. The sample carries over 45,000 clones, about nine tenths recorded once. The specimen was peripheral blood. All receptors derive from a man between 60 and 70 years old with active COVID-19. Each CDR3 is given with its conserved first and last residue. D genes are given only for firm matches. Clone size is not always given. Where it is, it says once, few, many or a class for expanded clones.

d_call clone_size j_call v_call cdr3_aa cdr3_nt
TRBD1 NA TRBJ2-7 TRBV3-1/TRBV3-2 CASSQEPFQGANYEQYF TGTGCCAGCAGCCAAGAGCCCTTCCAGGGGGCCAACTACGAGCAGTACTTC
TRBD2 NA TRBJ2-1 TRBV11-2 CASSSSGTSGYNEQFF TGTGCCAGCAGCTCCTCCGGGACTAGCGGTTACAATGAGCAGTTCTTC
TRBD2 NA TRBJ2-7 TRBV7-9 CASSPRRLAGGYEQYF TGTGCCAGCAGTCCGAGAAGGCTAGCGGGAGGATACGAGCAGTACTTC
TRBD1 NA TRBJ1-3 TRBV3-1/TRBV3-2 CASSREGTEGNTIYF TGTGCCAGCAGCCGTGAGGGGACAGAGGGAAACACCATATATTTT
TRBD2 once TRBJ2-2 TRBV7-9 CAPSANSGTGELFF TGTGCTCCGTCGGCCAATAGCGGGACCGGGGAGCTGTTTTTT
NA NA TRBJ1-3 TRBV7-2 CASSWRRGNTIYF TGTGCCAGCAGCTGGAGGCGTGGAAACACCATATATTTT
TRBD1 NA TRBJ1-2 TRBV27 CASSLDRGRSNYGYTF TGTGCCAGCAGTTTAGACAGGGGGCGATCTAACTATGGCTACACCTTC
NA NA TRBJ2-6 TRBV4-1 CASSQERFWGRSPGANVLTF TGCGCCAGCAGCCAAGAAAGATTCTGGGGGCGCTCCCCTGGGGCCAACGTCCTGACTTTC
TRBD1 NA TRBJ1-1 TRBV29-1 CSVDMGTANTEAFF TGCAGCGTTGATATGGGGACAGCGAACACTGAAGCTTTCTTT
TRBD2 NA TRBJ2-5 TRBV6-5 CASNGGGSETQYF TGTGCCAGCAATGGGGGGGGTTCGGAGACCCAGTACTTC
NA NA TRBJ1-1 TRBV5-5 CASSLPELQGYTEAFF TGTGCCAGCAGCTTGCCTGAACTACAGGGATACACTGAAGCTTTCTTT
TRBD2 few TRBJ2-3 TRBV5-1 CASSYGRPGLAGVNTDTQYF TGCGCCAGCAGCTACGGACGCCCGGGACTAGCGGGAGTGAACACAGATACGCAGTATTTT
NA NA TRBJ1-3 TRBV7-6 CASSLPGNRPGNTIYF TGTGCCAGCAGCTTGCCGGGAAATCGGCCTGGAAACACCATATATTTT
TRBD2 NA TRBJ2-7 TRBV4-2 CASSQELAGGEQYF TGTGCCAGCAGCCAAGAATTAGCGGGCGGCGAGCAGTACTTC